This entry lists 11 T cell receptor beta chains sequenced from one sample in a study of OX40 agonist ivuxolimab in advanced cancers. Produced via immunoSEQ multiplex PCR; TCRdb's table is partial and in-frame only. Here the sample spans about 100,000 clones, over 75% being singletons. The source material was CD4+ or CD8+ T cells sorted from blood, sampled in a trial of the OX40 agonist ivuxolimab. Source of these receptors: an adult with an advanced solid tumor such as melanoma, head and neck, liver or kidney cancer.

The chain carries TRBV6-4 and TRBJ2-2; D perhaps matches TRBD1 (5 bases). Trimming cost V 2 bases and J 0 bases, with 10 bases left between them. This CDR3 has 16 amino acids. Germline-derived CDR1 and CDR2 are MRHNA and SNTAGT. CDR3 region: CASSDTDTSNTGELFF. The CDR3, as DNA: TGTGCCAGCAGTGACACGGACACCTCGAACACCGGGGAGCTGTTTTTT.

CDR3 sequence: CASCVAPAGSYEQYF. Here the CDR3 DNA reads TGTGCCAGCTGTGTTGCCCCGGCGGGAAGCTACGAGCAGTACTTC. This rearrangement joins TRBV6-1 to TRBJ2-7; tentative D call: TRBD2 (6 bases). V was trimmed by 8 bases and J by 3 bases, leaving 20 bases between them. The V gene's germline CDR1 is MNHNS and CDR2 SASEGT. CDR3 size: 15 residues.

The sample holds one count of this clone. The V call is TRBV2, the J call TRBJ1-1; 7 bases map to TRBD1. CDR1 is SNHLY and CDR2 is FYNNEI in the germline V gene. Germline trimming cut 11 bases from V and 1 base from J; bases unmatched to any gene: 16. CDR3 length: 16 amino acids. CDR3 coding DNA: TGTGCCCAAATGACCGGGACAGAGAACAAGAACACTGAAGCTTTCTTT. It translates to CAQMTGTENKNTEAFF.

V is TRBV6-1 and J is TRBJ2-1; 7 positions match TRBD1. The CDR3 covers 13 residues. J lost 5 bases, V lost 8 bases, and 6 bases had no gene match. Germline V CDR1 and CDR2: MNHNS, SASEGT. The CDR3 DNA sequence: TGTGCCAGCGGGGACAGACCTGACAATGAGCAGTTCTTC. Amino acids: CASGDRPDNEQFF.

This clone appeared once. The chain uses TRBV6-1 and TRBJ2-3; 8 bases agree with TRBD2. This CDR3 is built from 18 residues. V lost 4 bases to trimming and J lost 3 bases; unmatched junction nucleotides: 15. The V gene's germline CDR1 is MNHNS and CDR2 SASEGT. The CDR3 DNA follows: TGTGCCAGCAGTGGCCCGGGGGGTAGTAGCGGGGTTACAGATACGCAGTATTTT. It codes for CASSGPGGSSGVTDTQYF.

The chain links TRBV19 to TRBJ1-2; 7 bases match TRBD1. The germline V gene encodes CDR1 LNHDA and CDR2 SQIVND (reference sequence). The CDR3 covers 16 residues. V was clipped by 6 bases and J by 2 bases; unmatched bases: 12. CDR3 sequence reads: CASRPGGQSSNYGYTF. In nucleotides, the CDR3 is TGTGCCAGTAGACCAGGGGGACAGAGCTCAAACTATGGCTACACCTTC.

This clone was seen only once. The chain combines TRBV2 with TRBJ1-5; D gene unclear. The CDR3 totals 15 residues. Germline V gene sequence: CDR1 SNHLY, CDR2 FYNNEI. V was pared by 9 bases and J by 1 base, with 16 bases between. The CDR3 protein is CASTPGRGSNQPQHF. CDR3 sequence (DNA): TGTGCCAGTACTCCGGGGAGAGGGAGCAATCAGCCCCAGCATTTT.

This sequence joins TRBV19 and TRBJ2-4; unclear D gene. Germline CDR1 LNHDA, CDR2 SQIVND (reference sequence). The ends were cut back, 5 bases at V and 3 bases at J, with 17 bases in the middle. This CDR3 spans 16 amino acids. The CDR3 DNA reads as TGTGCCAGTAGTTTAAGACTGCTCCGTGGCAAAAACATTCAGTACTTC. Amino acids: CASSLRLLRGKNIQYF.

V and J are TRBV25-1 and TRBJ1-2; TRBD1 might be the D (6 bases). The CDR3 consists of 13 residues. V lost 2 bases to trimming and J lost 2 bases, with 6 bases between them. Germline V gene sequence: CDR1 MGHDK, CDR2 SYGVNS. CDR3 nucleotide sequence: TGTGCCAGCAGTGAACAGGGGAACTATGGCTACACCTTC. It codes for CASSEQGNYGYTF.

The CDR3 DNA follows: TGTGCCAGCAGATCGGGTGGCACAGATACGCAGTATTTT. Amino acids: CASRSGGTDTQYF. V and J are TRBV6-1 and TRBJ2-3; no clear D. Germline values: CDR1 MNHNS, CDR2 SASEGT. Trimming stripped 6 bases from V and 1 base from J, with 8 bases between. This CDR3 is 13 amino acids long.

The chain is built from TRBV19 and TRBJ2-5; 7 bases match TRBD1. This CDR3 contains 17 residues. V gave up 3 bases and J gave up 3 bases; unmatched junction bases: 13. Germline V lookup: CDR1 LNHDA, CDR2 SQIVND (reference sequence). CDR3 DNA sequence: TGTGCCAGTAGTATTGGACAGGACCGACGGACGAAAGAGACCCAGTACTTC. Its protein is CASSIGQDRRTKETQYF. Combining the CDR3 with reference TRBV19 and TRBJ2-5 gives the whole variable domain DGGITQSPKYLFRKEGQNVTLSCEQNLNHDAMYWYRQDPGQGLRLIYYSQIVNDFQKGDIAEGYSVSREKKESFPLTVTSAQKNPTAFYLCASSIGQDRRTKETQYFGPGTRLLVL.